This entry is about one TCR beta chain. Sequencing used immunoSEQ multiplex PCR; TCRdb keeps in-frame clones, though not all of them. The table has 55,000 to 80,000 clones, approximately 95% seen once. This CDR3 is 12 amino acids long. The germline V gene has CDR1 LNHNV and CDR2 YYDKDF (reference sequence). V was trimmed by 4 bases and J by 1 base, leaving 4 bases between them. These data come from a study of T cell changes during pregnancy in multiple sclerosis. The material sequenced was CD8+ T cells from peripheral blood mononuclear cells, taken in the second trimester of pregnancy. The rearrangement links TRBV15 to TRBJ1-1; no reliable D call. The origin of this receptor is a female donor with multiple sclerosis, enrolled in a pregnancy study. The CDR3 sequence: CATSIGNTEAFF. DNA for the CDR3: TGTGCCACCAGCATCGGGAACACTGAAGCTTTCTTT.